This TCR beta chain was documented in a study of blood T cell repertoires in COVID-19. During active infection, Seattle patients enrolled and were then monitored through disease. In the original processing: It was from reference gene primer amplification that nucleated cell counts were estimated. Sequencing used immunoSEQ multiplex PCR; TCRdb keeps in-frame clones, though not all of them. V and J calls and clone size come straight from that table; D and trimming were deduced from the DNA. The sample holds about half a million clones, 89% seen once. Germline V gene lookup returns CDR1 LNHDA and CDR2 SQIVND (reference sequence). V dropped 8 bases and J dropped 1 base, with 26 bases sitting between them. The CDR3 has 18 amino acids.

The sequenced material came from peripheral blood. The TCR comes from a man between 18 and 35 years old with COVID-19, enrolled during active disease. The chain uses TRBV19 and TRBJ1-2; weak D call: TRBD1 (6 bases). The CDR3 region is CASQGQLGLAGLNYGYTF. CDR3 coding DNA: TGTGCCAGTCAAGGACAGCTGGGCCTTGCTGGGCTTAACTATGGCTACACCTTC.